These T cell receptor beta chains were read from a single sample in a study of shared clonotypes between healthy human individuals. The protocol was immunoSEQ multiplex PCR, while the TCRdb copy is restricted to in-frame clones and leaves out a portion. Counted here are roughly 1 million clones, around 78% occurring once; the ten biggest clones make up 0.5% to 0.6%. Sequenced input: memory CD4+ T cells from PBMCs. The receptors here all came from a man aged 18 to 29 in good health. Some clones in this sample may be carry-over from other donors' samples. Both conserved end residues are part of each CDR3. A D gene is named only where the DNA matches it firmly. Expanded clones are given a class, and other clones once, few, many or no size at all.

d_call,v_call,j_call,clone_size,cdr3_aa,cdr3_nt
NA,TRBV5-1,TRBJ2-5,NA,CASSPRPSGVSLETQYF,TGCGCCAGCAGCCCCAGACCCTCAGGGGTATCACTAGAGACCCAGTACTTC
NA,TRBV7-8,TRBJ2-6,many,CASSLGVGLGASGANVLTF,TGTGCCAGCAGCTTAGGGGTGGGACTGGGGGCCTCTGGGGCCAACGTCCTGACTTTC
NA,TRBV7-8,TRBJ2-3,NA,CASRLQGDIYTDTQYF,TGTGCCAGCAGACTTCAAGGGGACATTTACACAGATACGCAGTATTTT
TRBD2,TRBV25-1,TRBJ2-5,NA,CATGTSGSQETQYF,TGTGCCACCGGGACTAGCGGGAGTCAGGAGACCCAGTACTTC
NA,TRBV28,TRBJ2-7,NA,CASSPRHYEQYF,TGTGCCAGCAGTCCACGACATTACGAGCAGTACTTC
NA,TRBV10-3,TRBJ2-5,NA,CAISELASSPETQYF,TGTGCCATCAGTGAGTTGGCGTCGTCCCCCGAGACCCAGTACTTC
NA,TRBV7-2,TRBJ1-1,NA,CASSLAENTEAFF,TGTGCCAGCAGCTTAGCCGAAAACACTGAAGCTTTCTTT
NA,TRBV30,TRBJ2-6,NA,CAWSVGSSSGANVLTF,TGTGCCTGGAGTGTCGGCAGCTCCTCTGGGGCCAACGTCCTGACTTTC
NA,TRBV19,TRBJ1-6,NA,CASRKETNSPLHF,TGTGCCAGTAGAAAGGAGACCAATTCACCCCTCCACTTT
NA,TRBV2,TRBJ1-5,NA,CASSEHGFNQPQHF,TGTGCCAGCAGTGAACATGGTTTCAATCAGCCCCAGCATTTT
NA,TRBV28,TRBJ1-1,NA,CASSHSREAFF,TGTGCCAGCAGCCACTCCCGTGAAGCTTTCTTT
NA,TRBV18,TRBJ1-2,NA,CASSPGSNGYTF,TGTGCCAGCTCACCAGGCAGCAATGGCTACACCTTC
NA,TRBV5-6,TRBJ2-7,once,CASTYVGRSYEQYF,TGTGCCAGCACCTACGTGGGACGGAGCTACGAGCAGTACTTC
NA,TRBV7-8,TRBJ2-5,NA,CASSRTGYSQETQYF,TGTGCCAGCAGCCGTACAGGGTATTCCCAAGAGACCCAGTACTTC